Listed below are T cell receptor beta chains from one sample, sequenced in a study of cytomegalovirus exposure and HLA in healthy donors. Assay: immunoSEQ multiplex PCR; the TCRdb copy retains only in-frame clones and omits some. The table includes under 80,000 clones, around 94% detected once. The sequenced sample consisted of PBMCs. These receptors all come from a woman between 18 and 30 years old in good health and CMV-seronegative. Both conserved end residues are part of each CDR3. The D gene is left open where the match is weak. Clone size is given for some rows only: seen once, a few or many times, or a class if the clone is expanded.

D gene,J gene,V gene,clone size,CDR3 protein,CDR3 DNA
TRBD1,TRBJ1-3,TRBV2,NA,CASSSVSGGAAGNTIYF,TGTGCCAGCAGTTCGGTCTCAGGGGGCGCAGCTGGAAACACCATATATTTT
TRBD1,TRBJ2-7,TRBV5-4,NA,CASSLRTGVPHEQYF,TGTGCCAGCAGCCTCCGGACAGGGGTTCCCCACGAGCAGTACTTC
NA,TRBJ1-1,TRBV28,NA,CASSLYSTGTTRSEAFF,TGTGCCAGCAGTCTCTACTCTACCGGGACAACCAGGAGTGAAGCTTTCTTT
NA,TRBJ1-3,TRBV30,NA,CAYNSGNTIYF,TGTGCCTACAACTCTGGAAACACCATATATTTT
TRBD2,TRBJ2-3,TRBV5-1,NA,CASSLRSSGVTDTQYF,TGCGCCAGCAGCTTGCGTTCTAGCGGAGTTACAGATACGCAGTATTTT
TRBD1,TRBJ2-1,TRBV4-2,NA,CASSPRDRGTFDEQFF,TGTGCCAGCAGCCCAAGGGACAGGGGGACATTCGATGAGCAGTTCTTC
NA,TRBJ1-2,TRBV29-1,NA,CSVDADSTYGYTF,TGCAGCGTTGATGCGGACAGTACCTATGGCTACACCTTC
NA,TRBJ2-1,TRBV30,NA,CAWSETRERASHNEQFF,TGTGCCTGGAGTGAGACTAGGGAGAGGGCCAGCCACAATGAGCAGTTCTTC
TRBD1,TRBJ1-4,TRBV19,NA,CASRDPGQLNEKLFF,TGTGCCAGTAGGGACCCGGGACAGCTTAATGAAAAACTGTTTTTT
NA,TRBJ2-7,TRBV7-2,NA,CASSIGRSSYEQYF,TGTGCCAGCAGCATCGGGAGATCCTCCTACGAGCAGTACTTC
TRBD1,TRBJ2-4,TRBV4-3,once,CASSQDYRTGAKNIQYF,TGCGCCAGCAGCCAAGATTACAGGACAGGCGCCAAAAACATTCAGTACTTC
NA,TRBJ1-2,TRBV4-1,NA,CASSQALYGYTF,TGCGCCAGCAGCCAAGCTCTCTATGGCTACACCTTC
TRBD2,TRBJ2-2,TRBV27,NA,CATRRTWLAGETGELFF,TGTGCCACCCGAAGAACGTGGCTAGCGGGAGAAACCGGGGAGCTGTTTTTT
NA,TRBJ2-7,TRBV28,NA,CASSQTGSEQYF,TGTGCCAGCAGCCAAACAGGGTCCGAGCAGTACTTC
NA,TRBJ1-1,TRBV30,once,CAWSRGTEAFF,TGTGCCTGGAGTCGGGGCACTGAAGCTTTCTTT
TRBD2,TRBJ2-3,TRBV4-3,NA,CASSRLAGAEGDTQYF,TGCGCCAGCAGCCGACTAGCGGGGGCCGAGGGAGATACGCAGTATTTT
NA,TRBJ1-4,TRBV10-3,NA,CAISESAPTEKLFF,TGTGCCATCAGTGAGTCAGCTCCGACAGAAAAACTGTTTTTT
NA,TRBJ1-2,TRBV21-1,once,CASSGDRPTCSYGYTF,TGTGCCAGCAGCGGGGACAGGCCAACCTGCAGCTATGGCTACACCTTC
TRBD2,TRBJ2-2,TRBV25-1,NA,CASGRSGSRTGELFF,TGTGCCAGCGGCAGAAGCGGGAGTAGGACCGGGGAGCTGTTTTTT
NA,TRBJ1-1,TRBV11-3,NA,CASSLDLRQVNILNTEAFF,TGTGCCAGCAGCTTAGATCTACGACAGGTGAACATATTGAACACTGAAGCTTTCTTT
NA,TRBJ1-1,TRBV27,NA,CASSWRVDTEAFF,TGTGCCAGCAGTTGGAGGGTTGACACTGAAGCTTTCTTT
NA,TRBJ2-7,TRBV5-1,NA,CASSQQGASYEQYF,TGCGCCAGCAGCCAACAGGGCGCCTCCTACGAGCAGTACTTC
TRBD2,TRBJ2-5,TRBV5-4,NA,CASSRGLGGVWETQYF,TGTGCCAGCAGCCGAGGACTAGGTGGCGTTTGGGAGACCCAGTACTTC
NA,TRBJ1-2,TRBV30,NA,CAWSVGHNYGYTF,TGTGCCTGGAGTGTGGGACATAACTATGGCTACACCTTC
TRBD1,TRBJ2-2,TRBV30,NA,CAWIGQANTGELFF,TGTGCCTGGATCGGACAGGCGAACACCGGGGAGCTGTTTTTT
NA,TRBJ1-2,TRBV10-3,NA,CAISESTGPRGYTF,TGTGCCATCAGTGAGTCGACAGGACCACGAGGCTACACCTTC
TRBD1,TRBJ2-2,TRBV4-2,NA,CASSHLLTGLTGELFF,TGTGCCAGCAGCCACCTACTGACAGGGCTAACCGGGGAGCTGTTTTTT
TRBD1,TRBJ1-2,TRBV4-3,NA,CASSQDHLSGTGDGYTF,TGCGCCAGCAGCCAAGATCATCTATCCGGGACAGGGGATGGCTACACCTTC
NA,TRBJ1-3,TRBV6-1,NA,CASSRGSGNTIYF,TGTGCCAGCAGTCGGGGCTCTGGAAACACCATATATTTT
TRBD2,TRBJ2-1,TRBV19,NA,CASSKLAGESNEQFF,TGTGCCAGTAGTAAACTAGCGGGAGAGTCCAATGAGCAGTTCTTC
NA,TRBJ1-3,TRBV25-1,NA,CASSVDGTTSGNTIYF,TGTGCCAGCAGTGTAGACGGGACAACCTCTGGAAACACCATATATTTT
TRBD2,TRBJ2-2,TRBV5-1,NA,CASSLVLAGGTGELFF,TGCGCCAGCAGCTTGGTCCTAGCGGGGGGCACCGGGGAGCTGTTTTTT
TRBD1,TRBJ2-2,TRBV11-3,NA,CASRETGSNTGELFF,TGTGCCAGCAGAGAGACAGGGTCGAACACCGGGGAGCTGTTTTTT
TRBD1,TRBJ1-5,TRBV29-1,NA,CSVAGGLNQPQHF,TGCAGCGTTGCAGGGGGCTTGAATCAGCCCCAGCATTTT
NA,TRBJ2-6,TRBV30,NA,CASTPRAGANVLTF,TGTGCCTCCACCCCCAGGGCTGGGGCCAACGTCCTGACTTTC
TRBD2,TRBJ2-7,TRBV27,NA,CASSLGGLAEYEQYF,TGTGCCAGCAGTTTAGGGGGACTAGCGGAATACGAGCAGTACTTC
TRBD2,TRBJ2-3,TRBV27,NA,CASSLGLAESTDTQYF,TGTGCCAGCAGTTTAGGACTAGCGGAGAGCACAGATACGCAGTATTTT
NA,TRBJ1-1,TRBV5-4,NA,CASSVRDTEAFF,TGTGCCAGCAGCGTACGGGACACTGAAGCTTTCTTT
NA,TRBJ2-2,TRBV7-2,NA,CASNQNAGTGELFF,TGTGCCAGCAACCAGAATGCGGGGACCGGGGAGCTGTTTTTT
NA,TRBJ2-7,TRBV7-9,NA,CASTAAGGMEQYF,TGTGCCAGCACCGCCGCCGGGGGTATGGAGCAGTACTTC
TRBD2,TRBJ2-1,TRBV6-1,few,CASSVGAGDGNEQFF,TGTGCCAGCAGTGTCGGAGCGGGAGATGGAAATGAGCAGTTCTTC
TRBD2,TRBJ2-1,TRBV4-1,NA,CASSQFTAGSSYNEQFF,TGCGCCAGCAGCCAATTTACAGCGGGGAGCTCCTACAATGAGCAGTTCTTC
NA,TRBJ2-1,TRBV27,once,CAGSWDLGGYNEQFF,TGTGCCGGCAGTTGGGACCTCGGGGGCTACAATGAGCAGTTCTTC
TRBD1,TRBJ2-7,TRBV5-6,NA,CASSQKYRGRVYEQYF,TGTGCCAGCAGCCAGAAGTACAGGGGGCGAGTATACGAGCAGTACTTC
NA,TRBJ2-5,TRBV19,NA,CGSGQETQYF,TGTGGAAGCGGGCAAGAGACCCAGTACTTC